This T cell receptor beta chain was profiled in a study of metastatic and nonmetastatic thyroid tumors. Patients had received no treatment of any kind before thyroid surgery. MiXCR reprocessed the PCR reads for TCRdb. The repertoire holds 20,000 to 25,000 clones, with 20% as singletons. The CDR3 has 13 amino acids. V lost 3 bases to trimming and J lost 4 bases, with 13 bases between them. Looked up from germline, CDR1 is SQVTM and CDR2 is ANQGSEA. At least ten counts were recorded for this clone. The V and J genes are TRBV29-1 and TRBJ2-7; a possible D gene is TRBD1 (6 bases). Material: adjacent normal tissue. The TCR originated in a female donor with papillary thyroid cancer or a benign thyroid nodule (not recorded which). Some clones in this sample may be carry-over from other donors' samples. The DNA for the CDR3 is TGCAGCGTTGATCCAGGGGCTACGTACGAGCAGTACTTC. It yields the protein CSVDPGATYEQYF.